The clone carrying this T cell receptor beta chain was recorded many times. Primers targeting TRAV and TRBV primed first-strand cDNA, covering alpha and beta chains. The authors amplified TCRs for 20 PCR cycles with a constant-region primer and a V-primer adapter. One entry per CDR3 protein, called by TCRdb with MiXCR from the reads. The sample includes 50,000 or so distinct CDR3 sequences, about 23% seen only once; the top ten take about 7%. This CDR3 is built from 16 residues. Germline CDR1 reads MNHEY; CDR2 reads SMNVEV (reference sequence). V was trimmed by 5 bases and J by 6 bases, leaving 23 bases between them. Time point described: after trial treatment. The treatment was: LDRT plus nivolumab, ipilimumab, low-dose cyclophosphamide and aspirin (RACIN trial). The entry originates in a study of low-dose radiotherapy and immunotherapy resistance in tumors. The overall study: Cohort 1 was treated with 0.5 Gy per fraction at 2-week intervals, amounting to 6.5 Gy overall. Cohort 2 was treated with 1 Gy per fraction every two weeks, amounting to 13 Gy across 26 weeks. Intravenous administration to patients comprised nivolumab at 240 mg every two weeks and ipilimumab at 1 mg/kg every six weeks. Patients received cyclophosphamide 200 mg/m2 intravenously every two weeks, the day before radiation-immunotherapy.

This sequence originates from a male donor with prostate cancer. The rearrangement joins TRBV27 to TRBJ2-7; D is uncertain. The starting material was PBMCs, obtained after low-dose radiotherapy plus immunotherapy. In DNA form, the CDR3 reads TGTGCCAGCAGTCCACGGTCCCGAACTAACCCTGGCGAGCAGTACTTC. Its protein product is CASSPRSRTNPGEQYF.